The T cell receptor beta chain described here comes from a study of blood T cells in healthy people across ages. This clonotype was counted ten times or more. Germline CDR1 is SGDLS and CDR2 is YYNGEE. This CDR3 has 14 amino acids. Trimming removed 0 bases from V and 5 bases from J, with 12 bases in between. For the second PCR, which ran for about 6 to 12 cycles, a sample-barcoded 5' primer and a J-beta primer mix were used. TCRdb analysed the 5' RACE reads with MiXCR anew, one entry per CDR3 protein. The data hold about 690,000 distinct CDR3 sequences, with approximately 40% observed a single time. The TCR originated in an elderly man in good health. The material sequenced was blood. The genes are TRBV9 and TRBJ2-7; D is possibly TRBD1 or TRBD2 (6 bases each). CDR3 coding DNA: TGTGCCAGCAGCGTAGCTACAGGGACTGACGAGCAGTACTTC. Encoded protein: CASSVATGTDEQYF.